The 17 T cell receptor beta chains presented below share a single source sample, sequenced in a study of blood T cells in healthy people across ages. A J-beta primer mix and a sample-barcoded 5' primer were used in a second PCR of roughly 7 to 12 cycles. TCRdb redid the calling of the 5' RACE reads with MiXCR, one entry per CDR3 protein. The sample consists of over 950,000 distinct CDR3 sequences, about two fifths of them appearing once. The specimen sequenced was blood. The receptors here all came from a man between 18 and 29 years old in good health.

This chain joins TRBV4-1 and TRBJ1-2; D is perhaps TRBD1 (6 bases). The length of the CDR3 is 15 residues. V was clipped by 3 bases and J by 5 bases, with 16 bases between them. Looked up from germline, CDR1 is MGHRA and CDR2 is YSYEKL. CDR3 loop: CASSQGHVVGYGYTF. The CDR3 region has the DNA TGCGCCAGCAGCCAGGGACATGTGGTAGGGTATGGCTACACCTTC.

A few counts support this clonotype. This chain links TRBV20-1 with TRBJ2-1; 11 nucleotides agree with TRBD1. The CDR3 is 14 amino acids. Germline V gene lookup returns CDR1 DFQATT and CDR2 SNEGSKA (reference sequence). Trimming cost V 5 bases and J 6 bases; bases outside gene matches: 6. CDR3 sequence: CSASPGQGGNEQFF. For the CDR3, the DNA is TGCAGTGCTTCTCCGGGACAGGGGGGCAATGAGCAGTTCTTC.

The gene calls are TRBV4-2 and TRBJ1-6; D is unclear. V lost 4 bases and J 7 bases, leaving 5 bases between the germline ends. The V gene's germline CDR1 is LGHNA and CDR2 YNFKEQ. The CDR3 runs to 12 residues. In DNA form, the CDR3 reads TGTGCCAGCAGCCCGGCCAATTCACCCCTCCACTTT. It encodes CASSPANSPLHF.

This clonotype appeared a few times. The chain has TRBV7-2 and TRBJ2-3, with unresolved D. The CDR3 length is 15 residues. CDR1 SGHTA and CDR2 FQGNSA come from the germline V gene. V was trimmed by 5 bases and J by 2 bases, leaving 14 bases between them. The CDR3 loop reads CASSPALAYTDTQYF. In DNA form, the CDR3 reads TGTGCCAGCAGCCCCGCCCTGGCTTACACAGATACGCAGTATTTT.

The chain links TRBV18 to TRBJ1-1; D remains unclear. The ends were cut back, 4 bases at V and 1 base at J, with 10 bases in the middle. The CDR3 sequence is 14 residues long. Looked up from germline, CDR1 is KGHSH and CDR2 is LQKENI. CDR3 sequence (DNA): TGTGCCAGCTCACAAGGGATAAAGAACACTGAAGCTTTCTTT. Protein sequence: CASSQGIKNTEAFF.

This clonotype was picked up a small number of times. This chain joins TRBV5-6 and TRBJ2-3; 12 bases agree with TRBD2. Per germline, CDR1 SGHDT and CDR2 YYEEEE. J gave up 5 bases and V 5 bases, and 9 bases lay outside the gene matches. This CDR3 is 16 amino acids long. CDR3 nucleotides: TGTGCCAGCAGGGAACTAGCGGGGGGCCCGAAAGATACGCAGTATTTT. Amino acids: CASRELAGGPKDTQYF.

There are a few counts of this clonotype. The chain couples TRBV28 to TRBJ1-5; D remains unclear. Germline CDR1 MDHEN, CDR2 SYDVKM. This CDR3 is 16 amino acids long. Trimming took off 2 bases at V and 1 base at J, with 12 bases between the two ends. This CDR3 reads CASSLGEYRSNQPQHF. The CDR3 nucleotides read TGTGCCAGCAGTTTAGGAGAGTATAGGAGCAATCAGCCCCAGCATTTT. Full variable domain (missing parts from reference TRBV28 and TRBJ1-5): DVKVTQSSRYLVKRTGEKVFLECVQDMDHENMFWYRQDPGLGLRLIYFSYDVKMKEKGDIPEGYSVSREKKERFSLILESASTNQTSMYLCASSLGEYRSNQPQHFGDGTRLSIL.

This clonotype was observed at least ten times. The chain joins TRBV29-1 to TRBJ1-2; no firm D call. The V end was cut by 3 bases, the J end by 4 bases, with 9 bases between. This CDR3 is built from 12 residues. Germline CDR1 is SQVTM and CDR2 is ANQGSEA. CDR3 nucleotide sequence: TGCAGCGTTGACCCAGATAGCTATGGCTACACCTTC. Amino acid sequence: CSVDPDSYGYTF.

The CDR3 sequence: CASSGRGVYGYTF. The CDR3 nucleotides read TGTGCCAGCAGTGGCAGGGGTGTCTATGGCTACACCTTC. The rearrangement joins TRBV6-1 to TRBJ1-2, with a weak D call TRBD1 (6 bases). Germline loops: CDR1 MNHNS, CDR2 SASEGT. This CDR3 is built from 13 residues. The ends were cut back, 4 bases at V and 4 bases at J, with 10 bases in the middle.

This clonotype was found a few times. V usage is TRBV9 and J usage is TRBJ1-2; D is unclear. Trimming took off 0 bases at V and 4 bases at J, with 13 bases between the two ends. The CDR3 has 15 residues. Germline V lookup: CDR1 SGDLS, CDR2 YYNGEE. The CDR3 DNA sequence: TGTGCCAGCAGCGTAGGTGGTATAGGGAGCTATGGCTACACCTTC. Translating it yields CASSVGGIGSYGYTF.

The J gene is TRBJ2-5, the V gene TRBV7-8, with 9 bases that match TRBD1. CDR1 and CDR2 from the germline V gene are SGHVS and FQNEAQ. J was trimmed by 11 bases and V by 4 bases; bases with no gene match: 14. The CDR3 totals 15 residues. In nucleotides, the CDR3 is TGTGCCAGCAGCTCCCGGGACAGGGTTTACAATGAGCAGTACTTC. The encoded protein is CASSSRDRVYNEQYF.

This chain joins TRBV6-2 or TRBV6-3 and TRBJ2-2; possibly TRBD1 for D (5 bases). Germline V gene sequence: CDR1 MNHEY, CDR2 SVGEGT. The CDR3 is made up of 16 amino acids. V lost 6 bases, J lost 0 bases, and 14 bases lay in between. CDR3 coding DNA: TGTGCCAGCAGCCTAGACAGCCACACGAACACCGGGGAGCTGTTTTTT. Translation gives CASSLDSHTNTGELFF.

The CDR3 sequence is CASSPGVGSYGYTF. The CDR3, as DNA: TGCGCCAGCAGCCCCGGGGTGGGGAGCTATGGCTACACCTTC. The chain joins TRBV4-3 to TRBJ1-2; D is uncertain. CDR3 length: 14 amino acids. Germline values: CDR1 LGHNA, CDR2 YSLEER. V lost 4 bases and J 4 bases, leaving 13 bases between the germline ends.

The V and J genes are TRBV28 and TRBJ2-1, with 7 bases aligning to TRBD1. The CDR3 spans 13 residues. V dropped 5 bases and J dropped 3; count of bases not matched to a gene: 1. Germline V gene sequence: CDR1 MDHEN, CDR2 SYDVKM. The CDR3 loop reads CASSDRVYNEQFF. CDR3 bases: TGTGCCAGCAGTGACAGGGTCTACAATGAGCAGTTCTTC.

This clonotype was seen only a few times. This chain's CDR3 is CASSVLAHDTQYF. The CDR3 DNA reads as TGTGCCAGCAGTGTCCTGGCCCACGATACGCAGTATTTT. The chain is built from TRBV25-1 and TRBJ2-3, with unresolved D. Trimming cost V 4 bases and J 6 bases, with 11 bases left between them. The CDR3 covers 13 residues. CDR1 and CDR2 (germline): MGHDK, SYGVNS.

This clonotype was seen a handful of times. This chain links TRBV5-5 with TRBJ1-2; 8 bases align to TRBD1. Germline V gives CDR1 SGHKS, CDR2 YYEKEE (reference sequence). This CDR3 spans 16 amino acids. Unmatched junction bases numbered 6, after V lost 2 bases and J lost 0 bases. CDR3 residues: CASSFLSDRANYGYTF. The CDR3 nucleotides read TGTGCCAGCAGCTTCCTCTCGGACAGGGCTAACTATGGCTACACCTTC.

V gene TRBV6-1 combines with J gene TRBJ1-2, with a possible D match to TRBD1 (6 bases). Germline lookup yields CDR1 MNHNS and CDR2 SASEGT. V lost 2 bases to trimming and J lost 2 bases, with 9 bases between them. The length of the CDR3 is 14 residues. CDR3 coding DNA: TGTGCCAGCAGTGAATCGACAGGCAACTATGGCTACACCTTC. Translated, it gives CASSESTGNYGYTF.